The 20 T cell receptor beta chains below come from one sample, sequenced in a study of beta chain features in type 1 diabetes. No cognate antigen is known for these TCRs. Every isolated RNA sample was fully reverse transcribed, so sequencing captured expressed TCRB transcripts. Using immunoSEQ multiplex PCR, the repertoire was profiled, and TCRdb retains in-frame clones only, with some absent. The sample lists around 600,000 clones; 9.5% to 15% were seen once. Study-wide results and limits: There was a moderate but significant shortening of TCRB CDR3s in all four CD4+ subsets of Type 1 diabetes patients.

Input material: naive CD4+ T cells from blood. Receptors were obtained from a man aged 25-40 years with type 1 diabetes.

This clone was recorded a few times. This chain connects TRBV28 to TRBJ2-5; no clear D. This CDR3 has 16 residues. Between the trimmed V and J ends, which lost 5 bases and 2 bases, there was a span of 18 bases. The V gene's germline CDR1 is MDHEN and CDR2 SYDVKM. Here the CDR3 reads CASSPRVGIGQETQYF. The CDR3 DNA reads TGTGCCAGCAGTCCCCGGGTGGGGATTGGGCAAGAGACCCAGTACTTC. The variable domain in full, with the rest retrieved from reference TRBV28 and TRBJ2-5, is DVKVTQSSRYLVKRTGEKVFLECVQDMDHENMFWYRQDPGLGLRLIYFSYDVKMKEKGDIPEGYSVSREKKERFSLILESASTNQTSMYLCASSPRVGIGQETQYFGPGTRLLVL.

This clone came up a few times. J is TRBJ2-7 and V is TRBV18; 7 bases line up with TRBD1. This CDR3 region has 15 residues. V trimming: 6 bases; J trimming: 5 bases; junction bases outside the gene matches: 13. Germline CDR1 KGHSH, CDR2 LQKENI. The CDR3 DNA reads TGTGCCAGCTCGGCTTCGACAGGGTCTATCAACGAGCAGTACTTC. Translating gives CASSASTGSINEQYF.

This clone showed up just a few times. V gene TRBV7-2 combines with J gene TRBJ2-1; D perhaps matches TRBD2 (5 bases). The CDR3 length is 12 residues. Trimming pared 7 bases from V and 8 bases from J, leaving 12 bases between. Germline V lookup: CDR1 SGHTA, CDR2 FQGNSA. In nucleotides, the CDR3 is TGTGCCAGCAAACGGGGTGCCGATGAGCAGTTCTTC. This encodes CASKRGADEQFF.

The rearrangement joins TRBV9 to TRBJ2-1; D perhaps matches TRBD2 (6 bases). Germline loops: CDR1 SGDLS, CDR2 YYNGEE. The V gene lost 0 bases and the J gene lost 2 bases, with 9 bases spanning the gap. The CDR3 length is 15 residues. DNA for the CDR3: TGTGCCAGCAGCGTAGCGGCGGGACCCTACAATGAGCAGTTCTTC. Amino acid sequence: CASSVAAGPYNEQFF.

This CDR3 is CASITQDSLLSGANVLTF. In DNA, the CDR3 is TGTGCCAGTATTACGCAGGACAGTCTCCTCTCTGGGGCCAACGTCCTGACTTTC. The chain links TRBV19 to TRBJ2-6; D may be TRBD1 (6 bases). V was cut by 7 bases and J by 0 bases, with 19 bases left in between. Germline CDR1 reads LNHDA; CDR2 reads SQIVND (reference sequence). The CDR3 is made up of 18 amino acids.

This clone was observed a handful of times. The chain has TRBV27 and TRBJ1-5; no clear D. V shed 5 bases and J shed 11 bases, with 10 bases lying between them. This CDR3 spans 11 amino acids. Germline CDR1 reads MNHEY; CDR2 reads SMNVEV (reference sequence). As DNA, the CDR3 is TGTGCCAGCAGTACGCGAGGGACCCAGCATTTT. Translation gives CASSTRGTQHF.

This clone was counted only a few times. This chain joins TRBV18 and TRBJ1-5; unclear D gene. Trimming left V 3 bases short and J 0 bases short, with 6 bases between. The CDR3 is made up of 14 amino acids. Germline V lookup: CDR1 KGHSH, CDR2 LQKENI. CDR3 amino acids: CASSPLFSNQPQHF. The CDR3 coding sequence is TGTGCCAGCTCACCTCTTTTTAGCAATCAGCCCCAGCATTTT.

In its sample, this clone was seen a few times. This sequence joins TRBV29-1 and TRBJ2-3; D gene uncertain. This CDR3 has 11 residues. Germline loops: CDR1 SQVTM, CDR2 ANQGSEA. The CDR3: CSGVWGDTQYF. The CDR3 DNA sequence: TGCAGTGGGGTTTGGGGAGATACGCAGTATTTT.

The gene calls are TRBV4-3 and TRBJ1-4; possible D gene TRBD1, 6 bases. CDR3 length: 17 amino acids. In germline, CDR1 is LGHNA, CDR2 YSLEER. Trimming took 0 bases from V and 7 from J, leaving 18 bases between them. CDR3 residues: CASSQDIVGGLGEKLFF. CDR3 in DNA: TGCGCCAGCAGCCAAGACATAGTGGGGGGCTTGGGTGAAAAACTGTTTTTT.

The rearrangement uses TRBV7-9 and TRBJ2-3; no clear D. V lost 5 bases and J lost 0, with 9 bases in between. Looked up from germline, CDR1 is SEHNR and CDR2 is FQNEAQ (reference sequence). The length of the CDR3 is 14 residues. The CDR3 DNA reads as TGTGCCAGCAGCACAGACGGTAGCACAGATACGCAGTATTTT. Protein: CASSTDGSTDTQYF.

This clone was seen a few times. The chain recombines TRBV25-1 with TRBJ2-1, with TRBD2 matching over 8 bases. CDR1 MGHDK and CDR2 SYGVNS come from the germline V gene. This CDR3 spans 15 amino acids. V gave up 3 bases and J gave up 8 bases; unmatched junction bases: 9. The CDR3 region is CASSESSGVVYEQFF. The CDR3 DNA sequence: TGTGCCAGCAGTGAGAGTAGCGGGGTCGTCTATGAGCAGTTCTTC.

About this clone itself: The sample carries other DNA sequences with the same CDR3. The chain employs TRBV28 and TRBJ1-2; 7 positions match TRBD1. The CDR3 spans 12 residues. The ends lost 5 bases at V and 5 bases at J; junction bases unmatched: 2. CDR1 is MDHEN, CDR2 SYDVKM, per germline. The CDR3 spells CASSRDSYGYTF. CDR3 bases: TGTGCCAGCAGTCGGGACAGTTATGGCTACACCTTC.

In this sample, this clone turned up a few times. The gene calls are TRBV5-1 and TRBJ2-3; TRBD2 matches 9 bases. Trimming took 2 bases from V and 0 from J; bases not matched to a gene: 4. CDR1 is SGHRS and CDR2 is YFSETQ in the germline V gene. The CDR3 has 16 amino acids. Here the CDR3 reads CASSFPLAGSTDTQYF. CDR3 DNA: TGCGCCAGCAGCTTCCCGCTAGCGGGGAGCACAGATACGCAGTATTTT.

The rearrangement joins TRBV9 to TRBJ2-2; D is ambiguous. The CDR3 sequence is 15 residues long. V lost 0 bases, J lost 4 bases, and 10 bases lay in between. CDR1 is SGDLS, CDR2 YYNGEE, per germline. CDR3 region: CASSVGASGTGELFF. The CDR3 DNA sequence: TGTGCCAGCAGCGTAGGGGCCTCAGGCACCGGGGAGCTGTTTTTT. The full variable domain, rest sourced from reference TRBV9 and TRBJ2-2, is DSGVTQTPKHLITATGQRVTLRCSPRSGDLSVYWYQQSLDQGLQFLIQYYNGEERAKGNILERFSAQQFPDLHSELNLSSLELGDSALYFCASSVGASGTGELFFGEGSRLTVL.

Points on this clone: This sample also contains other DNA sequences that code for the same CDR3. The rearrangement joins TRBV7-9 to TRBJ1-5; D is unclear. The CDR3 is 13 residues long. Trimming shortened V by 0 bases and J by 6 bases, and 6 bases separated the two germline ends. Germline loops: CDR1 SEHNR, CDR2 FQNEAQ (reference sequence). The DNA of the CDR3 is TGTGCCAGCAGCTTAGCAAGTGGTCAGCCCCAGCATTTT. This sequence encodes CASSLASGQPQHF.

This clone was seen more than once but under ten times. This chain links TRBV7-3 with TRBJ2-5; 7 bases match TRBD1. The J segment lost 2 bases and the V segment lost 1 base, leaving 4 bases of the junction unmatched. In germline, CDR1 is SGHTA, CDR2 FQGTGA. The CDR3 runs 15 residues. CDR3 DNA sequence: TGTGCCAGCAGCTTAAGTCGGGACAGACAAGAGACCCAGTACTTC. It specifies CASSLSRDRQETQYF.

This clone has more than one count but fewer than ten. This rearrangement joins TRBV7-2 to TRBJ1-2; 8 nucleotides agree with TRBD1. J was trimmed by 6 bases and V by 4 bases; bases with no gene match: 4. CDR3 length equals 13 residues. Germline V gene sequence: CDR1 SGHTA, CDR2 FQGNSA. The DNA for the CDR3 is TGTGCCAGCAGCTCCAGGGGGCGGCATGGCTACACCTTC. Protein sequence: CASSSRGRHGYTF.

This clone was counted a few times. The V gene is TRBV5-1, the J gene TRBJ2-2; D not resolved. V lost 0 bases to trimming and J lost 4 bases, with 13 bases between them. The germline V gene encodes CDR1 SGHRS and CDR2 YFSETQ. This CDR3 spans 16 amino acids. The CDR3 DNA reads as TGCGCCAGCAGCTTGGATCTGCAGACAACCACCGGGGAGCTGTTTTTT. Encoded protein: CASSLDLQTTTGELFF.

This clone was seen a few times. V and J are TRBV7-8 and TRBJ2-3, with a weak D call TRBD2 (5 bases). Between the trimmed V and J ends, which lost 2 bases and 4 bases, there was a span of 16 bases. CDR3 length equals 16 residues. Germline CDR1 and CDR2: SGHVS and FQNEAQ. The CDR3 sequence is CASSLLRAGPPDTQYF. The CDR3 bases are TGTGCCAGCAGCTTACTGCGGGCAGGTCCCCCAGATACGCAGTATTTT.

This clone has just a few counts. The chain uses TRBV2 and TRBJ2-1; D call uncertain. The length of the CDR3 is 13 residues. CDR1 is SNHLY and CDR2 is FYNNEI in the germline V gene. Trimming took off 1 base at V and 6 bases at J, with 7 bases between the two ends. In DNA form, the CDR3 reads TGTGCCAGCAGTGAAGAACAGACCAATGAGCAGTTCTTC. It translates to CASSEEQTNEQFF.